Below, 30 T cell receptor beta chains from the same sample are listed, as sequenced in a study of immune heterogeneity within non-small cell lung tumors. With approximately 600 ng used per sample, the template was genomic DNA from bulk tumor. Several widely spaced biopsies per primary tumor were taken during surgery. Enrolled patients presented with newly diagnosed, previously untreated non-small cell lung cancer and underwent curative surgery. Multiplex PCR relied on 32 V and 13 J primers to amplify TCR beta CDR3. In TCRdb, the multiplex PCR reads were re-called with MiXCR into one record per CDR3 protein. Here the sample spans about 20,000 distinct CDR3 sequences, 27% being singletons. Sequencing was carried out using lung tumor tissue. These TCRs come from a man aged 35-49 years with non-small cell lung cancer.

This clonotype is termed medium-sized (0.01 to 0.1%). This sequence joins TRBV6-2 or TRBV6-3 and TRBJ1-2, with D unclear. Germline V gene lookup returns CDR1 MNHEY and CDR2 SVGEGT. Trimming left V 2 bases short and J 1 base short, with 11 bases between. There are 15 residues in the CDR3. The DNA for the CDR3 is TGTGCCAGCAGTTACAGTACAGCGAGTAACTATGGCTACACCTTC. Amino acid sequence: CASSYSTASNYGYTF.

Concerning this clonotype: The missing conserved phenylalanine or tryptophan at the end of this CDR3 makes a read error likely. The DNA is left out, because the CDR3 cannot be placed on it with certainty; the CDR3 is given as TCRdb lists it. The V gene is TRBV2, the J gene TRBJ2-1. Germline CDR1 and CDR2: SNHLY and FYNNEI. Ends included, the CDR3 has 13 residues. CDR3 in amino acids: CASSDGQVYEQLI.

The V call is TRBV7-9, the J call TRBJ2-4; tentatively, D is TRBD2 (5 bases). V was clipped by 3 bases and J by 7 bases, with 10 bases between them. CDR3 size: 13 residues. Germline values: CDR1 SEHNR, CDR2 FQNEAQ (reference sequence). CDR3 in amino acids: CASSLRAGNIQYF. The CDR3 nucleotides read TGTGCCAGCAGCTTGCGGGCCGGCAACATTCAGTACTTC.

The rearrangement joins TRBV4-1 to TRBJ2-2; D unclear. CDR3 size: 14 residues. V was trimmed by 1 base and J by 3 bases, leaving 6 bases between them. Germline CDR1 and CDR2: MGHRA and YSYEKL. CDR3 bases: TGCGCCAGCAGCCAAGGACGAGACACCGGGGAGCTGTTTTTT. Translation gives CASSQGRDTGELFF.

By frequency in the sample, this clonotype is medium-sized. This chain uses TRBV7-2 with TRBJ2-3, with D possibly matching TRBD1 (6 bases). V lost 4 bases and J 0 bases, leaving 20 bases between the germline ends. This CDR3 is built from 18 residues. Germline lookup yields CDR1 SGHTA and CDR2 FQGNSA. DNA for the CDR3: TGTGCCAGCAGCTCCCCCGGCGGCGACAGGCATAGCACAGATACGCAGTATTTT. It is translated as CASSSPGGDRHSTDTQYF.

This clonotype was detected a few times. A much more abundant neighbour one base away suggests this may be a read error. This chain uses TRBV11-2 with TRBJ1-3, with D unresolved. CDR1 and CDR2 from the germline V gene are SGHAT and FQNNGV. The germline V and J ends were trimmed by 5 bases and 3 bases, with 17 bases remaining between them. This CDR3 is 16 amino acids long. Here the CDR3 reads CASSPTTSVYGNTIYF. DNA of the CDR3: TGTGCCAGCAGCCCAACCACATCGGTGTATGGAAACACCATATATTTT.

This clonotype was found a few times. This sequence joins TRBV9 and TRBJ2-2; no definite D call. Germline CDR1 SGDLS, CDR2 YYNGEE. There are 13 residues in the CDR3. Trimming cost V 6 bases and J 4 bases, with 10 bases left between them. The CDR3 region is CASTLGPTGELFF. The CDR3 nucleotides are TGTGCCAGCACCCTAGGTCCCACCGGGGAGCTGTTTTTT.

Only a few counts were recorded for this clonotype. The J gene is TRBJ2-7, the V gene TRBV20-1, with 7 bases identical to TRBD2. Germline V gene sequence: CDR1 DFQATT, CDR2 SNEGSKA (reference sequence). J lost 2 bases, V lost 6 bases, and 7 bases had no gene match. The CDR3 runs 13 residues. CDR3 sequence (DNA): TGCAGTGCAACCGCTAGCGGAGCCTACGAGCAGTACTTC. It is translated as CSATASGAYEQYF.

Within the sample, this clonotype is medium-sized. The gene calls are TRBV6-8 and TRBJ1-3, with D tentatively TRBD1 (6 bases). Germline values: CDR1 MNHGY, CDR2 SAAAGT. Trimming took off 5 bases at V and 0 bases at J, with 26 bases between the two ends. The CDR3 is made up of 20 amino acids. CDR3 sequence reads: CASSPNGRNREIYSGNTIYF. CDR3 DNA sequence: TGTGCCAGCAGTCCCAACGGTAGGAACAGGGAGATTTACTCTGGAAACACCATATATTTT.

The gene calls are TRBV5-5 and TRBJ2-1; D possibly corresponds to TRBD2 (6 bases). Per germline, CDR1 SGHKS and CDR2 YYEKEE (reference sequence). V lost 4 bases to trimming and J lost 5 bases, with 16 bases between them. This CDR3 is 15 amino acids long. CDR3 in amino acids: CASSLRGGNNNEQFF. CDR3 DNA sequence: TGTGCCAGCAGCCTTCGGGGCGGGAACAACAATGAGCAGTTCTTC.

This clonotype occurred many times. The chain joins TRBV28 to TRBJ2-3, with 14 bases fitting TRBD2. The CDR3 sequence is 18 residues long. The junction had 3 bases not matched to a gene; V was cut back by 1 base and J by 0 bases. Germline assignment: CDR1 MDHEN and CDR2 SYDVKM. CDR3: CASSLFGLAGGSTDTQYF. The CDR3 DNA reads TGTGCCAGCAGTTTATTTGGACTAGCGGGAGGCAGCACAGATACGCAGTATTTT.

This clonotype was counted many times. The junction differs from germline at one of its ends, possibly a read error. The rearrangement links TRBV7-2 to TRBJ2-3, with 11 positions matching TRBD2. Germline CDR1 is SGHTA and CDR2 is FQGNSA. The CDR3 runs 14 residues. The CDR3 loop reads CASRLAGGSDTQYF. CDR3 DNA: TGTGCCAGCAGATTAGCGGGAGGGTCAGATACGCAGTATTTT.

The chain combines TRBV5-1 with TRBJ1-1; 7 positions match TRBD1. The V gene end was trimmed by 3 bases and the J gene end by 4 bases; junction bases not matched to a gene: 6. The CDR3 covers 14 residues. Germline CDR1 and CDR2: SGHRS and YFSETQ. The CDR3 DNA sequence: TGCGCCAGCAGCTCGAGACAGGGTAGCACTGAAGCTTTCTTT. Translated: CASSSRQGSTEAFF.

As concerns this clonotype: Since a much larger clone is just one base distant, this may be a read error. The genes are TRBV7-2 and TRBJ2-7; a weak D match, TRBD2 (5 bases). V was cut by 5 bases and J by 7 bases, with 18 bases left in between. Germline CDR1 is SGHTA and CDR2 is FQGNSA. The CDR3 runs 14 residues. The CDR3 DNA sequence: TGTGCCAGCAGCCCCCCTAGCTGGAGAGGGGAGCAGTACTTC. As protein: CASSPPSWRGEQYF.

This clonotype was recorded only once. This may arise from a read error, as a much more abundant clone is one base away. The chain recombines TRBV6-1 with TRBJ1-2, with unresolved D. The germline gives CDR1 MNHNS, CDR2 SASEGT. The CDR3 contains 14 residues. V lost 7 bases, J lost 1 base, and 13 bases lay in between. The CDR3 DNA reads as TGTGCCAGCACCCGGATGCAAGGTAACTATGGCTACACCTTC. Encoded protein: CASTRMQGNYGYTF.

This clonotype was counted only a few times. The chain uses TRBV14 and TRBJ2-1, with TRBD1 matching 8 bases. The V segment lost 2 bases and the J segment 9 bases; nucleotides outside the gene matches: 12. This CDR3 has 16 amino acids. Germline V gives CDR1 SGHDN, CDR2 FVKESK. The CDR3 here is CASSQWSGQGRREQFF. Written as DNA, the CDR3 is TGTGCCAGCAGCCAATGGAGTGGACAGGGTCGCCGTGAGCAGTTCTTC.

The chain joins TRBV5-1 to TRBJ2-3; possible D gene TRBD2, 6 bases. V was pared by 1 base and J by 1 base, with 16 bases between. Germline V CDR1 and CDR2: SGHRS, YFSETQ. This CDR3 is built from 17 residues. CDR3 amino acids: CASSLTPGAVGTDTQYF. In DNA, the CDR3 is TGCGCCAGCAGCTTGACCCCGGGAGCGGTCGGCACAGATACGCAGTATTTT.

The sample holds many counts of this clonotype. The CDR3 DNA is TGTGCCAGCAGCCCCGGGGGGGGGCCTTGGGAGCAGTACTTC. Its translation: CASSPGGGPWEQYF. The V call is TRBV7-6, the J call TRBJ2-7; 8 bases fit TRBD2. The CDR3 consists of 14 residues. J gave up 7 bases and V 5 bases, and 10 bases lay outside the gene matches. From germline, CDR1 is SGHVS and CDR2 FNYEAQ.

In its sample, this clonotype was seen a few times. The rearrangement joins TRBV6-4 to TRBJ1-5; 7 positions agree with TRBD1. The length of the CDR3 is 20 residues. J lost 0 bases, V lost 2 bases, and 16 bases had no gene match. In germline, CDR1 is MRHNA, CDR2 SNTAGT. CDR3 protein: CASSDQGRGRTSGSNQPQHF. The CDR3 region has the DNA TGTGCCAGCAGTGACCAGGGGAGGGGGCGGACTTCAGGTAGCAATCAGCCCCAGCATTTT.

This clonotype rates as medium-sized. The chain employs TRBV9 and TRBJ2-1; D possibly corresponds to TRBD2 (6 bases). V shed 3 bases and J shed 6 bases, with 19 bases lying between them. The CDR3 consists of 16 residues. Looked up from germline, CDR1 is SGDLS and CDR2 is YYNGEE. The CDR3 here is CASSAGPLTRGNEQFF. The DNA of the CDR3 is TGTGCCAGCAGCGCGGGCCCATTAACGCGGGGCAATGAGCAGTTCTTC.

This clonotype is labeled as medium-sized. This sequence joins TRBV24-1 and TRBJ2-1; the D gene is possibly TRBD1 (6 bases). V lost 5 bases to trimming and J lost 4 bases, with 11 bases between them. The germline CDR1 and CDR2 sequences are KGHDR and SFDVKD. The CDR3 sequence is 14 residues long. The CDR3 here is CATSGTGNYNEQFF. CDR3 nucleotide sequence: TGTGCCACCAGTGGAACAGGGAATTACAATGAGCAGTTCTTC.

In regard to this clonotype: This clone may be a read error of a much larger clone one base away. CDR3 region: CASSLWGDSGNTIYF. CDR3 coding DNA: TGTGCCAGCAGCTTGTGGGGGGACTCTGGAAACACCATATATTTT. The chain couples TRBV11-2 to TRBJ1-3; D is perhaps TRBD1 (5 bases). V was clipped by 3 bases and J by 0 bases, with 9 bases between them. This CDR3 region has 15 residues. Germline V gene data show CDR1 as SGHAT and CDR2 as FQNNGV.

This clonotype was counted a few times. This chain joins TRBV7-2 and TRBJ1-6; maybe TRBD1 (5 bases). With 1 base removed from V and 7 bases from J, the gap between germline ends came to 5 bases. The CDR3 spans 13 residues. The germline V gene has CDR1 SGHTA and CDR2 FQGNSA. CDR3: CASSLGGNSPLHF. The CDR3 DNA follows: TGTGCCAGCAGCTTAGGGGGGAATTCACCCCTCCACTTT.

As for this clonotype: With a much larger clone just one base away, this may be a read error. CDR3 bases: TGTGCCAGCAGTCGGGACAGGAGGTGTGGCTACACCTTC. Translating it yields CASSRDRRCGYTF. This sequence joins TRBV12-3 or TRBV12-4 and TRBJ1-2; 8 nucleotides match TRBD1. The CDR3 runs 13 residues. Trimming removed 5 bases from V and 7 bases from J; junction bases left unmatched: 6.

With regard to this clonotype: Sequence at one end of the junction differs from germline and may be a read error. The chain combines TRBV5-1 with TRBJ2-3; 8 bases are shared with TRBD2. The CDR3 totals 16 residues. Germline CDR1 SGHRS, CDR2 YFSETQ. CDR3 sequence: CARSLAGGGDTDTQYF. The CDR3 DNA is TGCGCCCGCAGCTTGGCCGGGGGGGGGGACACAGATACGCAGTATTTT.

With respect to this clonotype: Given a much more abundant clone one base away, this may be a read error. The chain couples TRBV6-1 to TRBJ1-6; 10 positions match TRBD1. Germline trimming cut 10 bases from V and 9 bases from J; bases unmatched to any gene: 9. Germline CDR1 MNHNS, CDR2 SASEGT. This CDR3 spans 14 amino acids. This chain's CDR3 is CAIRQGAGSSPLHF. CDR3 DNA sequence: TGTGCCATCCGACAGGGGGCTGGTAGTTCACCCCTCCACTTT.

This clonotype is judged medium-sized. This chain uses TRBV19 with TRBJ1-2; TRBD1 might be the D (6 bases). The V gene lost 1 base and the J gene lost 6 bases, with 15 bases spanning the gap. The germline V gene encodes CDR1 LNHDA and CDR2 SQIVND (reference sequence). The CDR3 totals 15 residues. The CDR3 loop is CASSIAGLQGHGYTF. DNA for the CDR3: TGTGCCAGTAGTATAGCGGGATTACAGGGACATGGCTACACCTTC. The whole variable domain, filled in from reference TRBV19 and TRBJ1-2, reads DGGITQSPKYLFRKEGQNVTLSCEQNLNHDAMYWYRQDPGQGLRLIYYSQIVNDFQKGDIAEGYSVSREKKESFPLTVTSAQKNPTAFYLCASSIAGLQGHGYTFGSGTRLTVV.

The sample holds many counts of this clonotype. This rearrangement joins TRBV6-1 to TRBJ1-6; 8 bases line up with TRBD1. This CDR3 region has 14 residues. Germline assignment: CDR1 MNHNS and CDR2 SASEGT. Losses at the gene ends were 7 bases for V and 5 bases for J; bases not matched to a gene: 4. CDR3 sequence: CASKNRGNNSPLHF. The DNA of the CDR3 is TGTGCCAGCAAAAACAGGGGGAATAATTCACCCCTCCACTTT.

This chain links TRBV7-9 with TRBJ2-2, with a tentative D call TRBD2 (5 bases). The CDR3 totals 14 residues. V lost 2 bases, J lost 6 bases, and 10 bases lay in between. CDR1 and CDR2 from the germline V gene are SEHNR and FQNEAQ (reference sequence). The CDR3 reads CASSLTISAGELFF. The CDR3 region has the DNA TGTGCCAGCAGCTTAACCATTAGCGCCGGGGAGCTGTTTTTT.

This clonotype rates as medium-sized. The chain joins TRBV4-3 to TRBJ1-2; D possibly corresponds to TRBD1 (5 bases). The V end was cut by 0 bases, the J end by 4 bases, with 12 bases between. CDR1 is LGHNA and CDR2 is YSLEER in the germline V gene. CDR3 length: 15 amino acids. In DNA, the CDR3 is TGCGCCAGCAGCCAAGATATGAGGGGAGGCTATGGCTACACCTTC. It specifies CASSQDMRGGYGYTF.